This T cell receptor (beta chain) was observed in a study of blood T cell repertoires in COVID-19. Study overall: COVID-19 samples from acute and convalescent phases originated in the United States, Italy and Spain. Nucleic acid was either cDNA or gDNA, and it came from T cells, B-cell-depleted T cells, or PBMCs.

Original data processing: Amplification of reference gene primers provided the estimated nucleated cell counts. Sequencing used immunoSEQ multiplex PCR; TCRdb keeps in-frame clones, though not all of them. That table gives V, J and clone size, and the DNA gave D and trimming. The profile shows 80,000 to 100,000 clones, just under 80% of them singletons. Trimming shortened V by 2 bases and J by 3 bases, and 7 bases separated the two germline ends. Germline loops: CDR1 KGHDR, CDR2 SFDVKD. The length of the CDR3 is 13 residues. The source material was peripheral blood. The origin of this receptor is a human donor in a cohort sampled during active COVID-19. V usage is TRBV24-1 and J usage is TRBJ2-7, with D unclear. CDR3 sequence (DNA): TGTGCCACCAGTGATTCCGTGAGCTACGAGCAGTACTTC. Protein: CATSDSVSYEQYF.